The present entry profiles one TCR beta chain with its context. Its cognate antigen has yet to be identified. No base-level quality is on record; no much larger clone is a single base apart. TCRbeta CDR3 regions were amplified from genomic DNA by means of the immunoSEQ Assay, a bias-controlled multiplex PCR. The source study handled its data this way. Within the assay, amplification of reference gene primers was used to estimate how many nucleated cells each sample contained. Sequence reads were collapsed and filtered to measure the absolute abundance of every unique TCRbeta CDR3 rearrangement. For each sample, productive Simpson clonality was calculated as the square root of Simpson's diversity index across productive rearrangements. TCRdb provides this immuneACCESS table in a form limited to in-frame rearrangements. Some clones are lacking; in checked studies, under half of them reflect an unresolved V gene, and why the rest are absent is not known. D and trimming were read from the DNA, whereas the V and J calls and clone size are those reported in that table. This sample is represented by 220,000 or so clones; 70% to 90% of them were singletons. The ten largest clones capture roughly 10% of the sample.

This specimen comes from a study of blood T cell repertoires in COVID-19 (TCRdb year 2020). About the investigation overall: Samples from collaborators originated in the United States, Italy and Spain and spanned both the acute and convalescent phases of COVID-19. The prospective study material was composed of cDNA or gDNA derived from T cells, B-cell-depleted T cells, or PBMCs. The dataset comprised deeply sampled blood TCRbeta repertoires from subjects exposed to, actively infected with, or recovered from COVID-19. A freely available public database, intended as a resource for researchers studying the immune response to SARS-CoV-2, is where the repertoires were released. Samples were obtained from the ongoing ImmuneRACE study (first 160 participants) and from some 1,200 subjects provided by 6 global collaborators. Nearly every sample came with metadata listing a de-identified subject ID, COVID-19 status, age in years and sex. Where HLA class I and class II types were available, the types were taken from metadata supplied by the sample provider, not from assay-based typing.

One collaborating source in Seattle enrolled patients during active infection and followed them longitudinally through the course of disease. Collaborating institutions collected whole blood in K2EDTA tubes following their own protocols. Collaborator samples were shipped for TCRbeta analysis as frozen whole blood, isolated PBMCs, or DNA extracted from either sample type. Findings and caveats that apply to the study as a whole: The quantity of clinical and demographic metadata differed by source and by participant and was supplied without curation.

The germline V gene supplies CDR1 MNHEY and CDR2 SVGAGI. From the cysteine up to the phenylalanine, the CDR3 has a length of 13 residues. The kept DNA is CDR3 alone, 39 bases in frame from the first base. V and J lose 8 bases and 5 bases, and a span of 12 bases separates them. The specimen sequenced was peripheral blood. This TCR came from a woman aged 50 to 60 with COVID-19, enrolled during active disease. The rearranged segments are TRBV6-5 and TRBJ1-4; the best D guess is TRBD1, with 6 bases matching. The DNA is as follows: TGTGCCAGCGGGGGGGCGGCAAATGAAAAACTGTTTTTT. This yields the protein CASGGAANEKLFF.